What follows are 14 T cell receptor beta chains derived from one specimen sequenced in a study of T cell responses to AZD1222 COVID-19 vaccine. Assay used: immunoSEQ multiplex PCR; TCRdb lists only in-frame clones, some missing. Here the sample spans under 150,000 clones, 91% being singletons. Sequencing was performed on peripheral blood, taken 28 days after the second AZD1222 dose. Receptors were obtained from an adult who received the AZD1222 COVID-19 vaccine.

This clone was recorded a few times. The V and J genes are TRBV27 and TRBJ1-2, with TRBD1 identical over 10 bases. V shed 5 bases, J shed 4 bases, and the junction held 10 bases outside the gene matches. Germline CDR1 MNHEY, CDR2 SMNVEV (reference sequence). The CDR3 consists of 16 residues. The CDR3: CASSRGTGDVPYGYTF. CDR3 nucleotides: TGTGCCAGCAGTCGCGGGACAGGGGATGTTCCCTATGGCTACACCTTC.

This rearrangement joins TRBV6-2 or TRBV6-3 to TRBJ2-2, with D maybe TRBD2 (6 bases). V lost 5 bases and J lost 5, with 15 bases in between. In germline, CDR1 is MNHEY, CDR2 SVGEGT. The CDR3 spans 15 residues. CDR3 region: CASSPGTGGTGELFF. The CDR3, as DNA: TGTGCCAGCAGTCCCGGGACCGGAGGGACCGGGGAGCTGTTTTTT.

CDR3 sequence: CASSPGVQSTEQFF. CDR3 DNA sequence: TGTGCCAGCAGCCCAGGCGTCCAGTCCACTGAGCAGTTCTTC. The V and J genes are TRBV9 and TRBJ2-1, with D uncertain. Between the trimmed V and J ends, which lost 4 bases and 9 bases, there was a span of 17 bases. Germline lookup yields CDR1 SGDLS and CDR2 YYNGEE. The CDR3 has 14 amino acids. The complete variable domain, with remaining parts taken from reference TRBV9 and TRBJ2-1, reads DSGVTQTPKHLITATGQRVTLRCSPRSGDLSVYWYQQSLDQGLQFLIQYYNGEERAKGNILERFSAQQFPDLHSELNLSSLELGDSALYFCASSPGVQSTEQFFGPGTRLTVL.

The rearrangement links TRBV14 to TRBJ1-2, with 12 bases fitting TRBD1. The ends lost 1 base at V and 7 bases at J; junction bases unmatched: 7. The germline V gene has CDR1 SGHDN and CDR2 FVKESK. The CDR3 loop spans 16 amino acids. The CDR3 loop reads CASSQALRGQGAGYTF. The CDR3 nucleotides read TGTGCCAGCAGCCAAGCACTACGGGGACAGGGGGCTGGCTACACCTTC.

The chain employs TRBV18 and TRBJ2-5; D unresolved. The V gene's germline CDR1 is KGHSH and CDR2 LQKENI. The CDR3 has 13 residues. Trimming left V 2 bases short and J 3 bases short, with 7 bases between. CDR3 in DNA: TGTGCCAGCTCACCAGGCACAGAAGAGACCCAGTACTTC. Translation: CASSPGTEETQYF.

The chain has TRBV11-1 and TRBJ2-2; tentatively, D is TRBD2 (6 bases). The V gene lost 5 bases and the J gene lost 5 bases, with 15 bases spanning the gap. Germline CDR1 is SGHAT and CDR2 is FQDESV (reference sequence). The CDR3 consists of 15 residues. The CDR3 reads CASSPRTEGTGELFF. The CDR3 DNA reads TGTGCCAGCAGCCCCCGGACGGAGGGGACCGGGGAGCTGTTTTTT.

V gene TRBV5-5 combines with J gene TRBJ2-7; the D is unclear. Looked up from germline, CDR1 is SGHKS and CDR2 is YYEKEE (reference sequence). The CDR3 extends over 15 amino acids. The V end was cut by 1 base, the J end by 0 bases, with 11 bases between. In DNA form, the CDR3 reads TGTGCCAGCAGCTTGTTTTCGCAAAGCTCCTACGAGCAGTACTTC. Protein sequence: CASSLFSQSSYEQYF.

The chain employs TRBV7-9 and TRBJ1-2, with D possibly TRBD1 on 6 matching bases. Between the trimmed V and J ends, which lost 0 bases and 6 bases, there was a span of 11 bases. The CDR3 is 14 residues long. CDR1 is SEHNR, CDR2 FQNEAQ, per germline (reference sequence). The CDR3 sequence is CASSLAGGVNGYTF. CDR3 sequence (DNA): TGTGCCAGCAGCTTAGCGGGGGGCGTTAATGGCTACACCTTC.

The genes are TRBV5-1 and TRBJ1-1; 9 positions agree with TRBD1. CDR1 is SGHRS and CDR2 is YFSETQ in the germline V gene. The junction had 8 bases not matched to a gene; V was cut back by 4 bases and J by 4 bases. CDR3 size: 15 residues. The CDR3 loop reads CASSAQQGAITEAFF. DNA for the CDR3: TGCGCCAGCAGCGCTCAACAGGGGGCGATCACTGAAGCTTTCTTT.

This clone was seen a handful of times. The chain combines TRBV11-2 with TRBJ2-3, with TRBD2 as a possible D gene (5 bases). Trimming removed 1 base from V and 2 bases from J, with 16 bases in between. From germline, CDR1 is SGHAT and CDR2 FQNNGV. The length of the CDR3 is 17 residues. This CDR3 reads CASSLGLADSVTDTQYF. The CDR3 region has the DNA TGTGCCAGCAGCTTAGGCCTAGCCGATTCGGTCACAGATACGCAGTATTTT.

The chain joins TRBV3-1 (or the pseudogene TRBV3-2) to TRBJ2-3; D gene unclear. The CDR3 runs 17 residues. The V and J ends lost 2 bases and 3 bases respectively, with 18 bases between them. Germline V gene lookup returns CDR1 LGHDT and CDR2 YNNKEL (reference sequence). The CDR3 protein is CASSQYGLLLATDTQYF. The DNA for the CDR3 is TGTGCCAGCAGCCAATATGGCCTGCTTTTGGCAACAGATACGCAGTATTTT.

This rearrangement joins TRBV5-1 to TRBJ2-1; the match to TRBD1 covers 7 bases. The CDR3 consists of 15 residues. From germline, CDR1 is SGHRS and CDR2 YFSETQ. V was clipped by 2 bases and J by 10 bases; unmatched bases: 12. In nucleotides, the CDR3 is TGCGCCAGCAGCTTCACCGGGACAGCCCTCAGAGAGCAGTTCTTC. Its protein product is CASSFTGTALREQFF.

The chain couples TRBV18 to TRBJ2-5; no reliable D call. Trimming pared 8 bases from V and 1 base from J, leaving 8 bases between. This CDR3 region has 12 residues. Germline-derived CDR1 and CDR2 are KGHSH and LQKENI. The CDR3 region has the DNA TGTGCCAGCGCTGCTTCCCAAGAGACCCAGTACTTC. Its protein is CASAASQETQYF.

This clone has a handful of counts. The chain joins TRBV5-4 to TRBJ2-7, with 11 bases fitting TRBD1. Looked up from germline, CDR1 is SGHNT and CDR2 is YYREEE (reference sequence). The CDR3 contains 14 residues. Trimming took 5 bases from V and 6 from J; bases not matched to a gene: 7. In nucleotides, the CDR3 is TGTGCCAGCAGAGGACAGGGGGCCGCTCTCGAGCAGTACTTC. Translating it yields CASRGQGAALEQYF.